This TCR beta chain was retrieved from a study of neoadjuvant anti-PD-1 for oral cavity cancer. Study-level background: Non-progressing patients received a fourth nivolumab dose near day 43, then surgery on days 50-56. The study's findings and limits: Only a few patients per response group were TCR-analyzed; validation needed.

TCRdb's table, derived via immunoSEQ multiplex PCR, lists solely in-frame clones and lacks some. The sample comprises tens of thousands of clones, roughly 84% of which are singletons, and 2% to 3% rests with the top ten. As concerns this clone: What it binds is not known.

The V gene's germline CDR1 is GTSNPN and CDR2 SVGIG (reference sequence). The CDR3 is made up of 13 amino acids. Between the trimmed V and J ends, which lost 4 bases and 2 bases, there was a span of 11 bases. The sequenced sample was PBMCs, obtained before nivolumab (anti-PD-1) treatment. The sequence was obtained from a person between 40 and 79 years old with oral cavity squamous cell carcinoma. The V and J genes are TRBV30 and TRBJ1-1, with D perhaps TRBD1 (6 bases). The CDR3 DNA is TGTGCCTGGACCGGGGGCCCAAACACTGAAGCTTTCTTT. It specifies CAWTGGPNTEAFF. The full variable domain, rest sourced from reference TRBV30 and TRBJ1-1, is SQTIHQWPATLVQPVGSPLSLECTVEGTSNPNLYWYRQAAGRGLQLLFYSVGIGQISSEVPQNLSASRPQDRQFILSSKKLLLSDSGFYLCAWTGGPNTEAFFGQGTRLTVV.